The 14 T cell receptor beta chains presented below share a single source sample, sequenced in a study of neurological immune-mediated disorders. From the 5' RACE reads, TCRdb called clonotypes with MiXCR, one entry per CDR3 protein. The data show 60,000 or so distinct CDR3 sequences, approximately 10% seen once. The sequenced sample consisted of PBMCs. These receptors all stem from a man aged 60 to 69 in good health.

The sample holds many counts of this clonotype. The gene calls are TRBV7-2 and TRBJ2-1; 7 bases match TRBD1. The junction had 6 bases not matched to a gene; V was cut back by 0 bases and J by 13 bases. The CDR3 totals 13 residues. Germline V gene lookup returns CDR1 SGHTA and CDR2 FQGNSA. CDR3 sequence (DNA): TGTGCCAGCAGCTTAGCTAGGACAGGAACTCAGTTCTTC. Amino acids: CASSLARTGTQFF.

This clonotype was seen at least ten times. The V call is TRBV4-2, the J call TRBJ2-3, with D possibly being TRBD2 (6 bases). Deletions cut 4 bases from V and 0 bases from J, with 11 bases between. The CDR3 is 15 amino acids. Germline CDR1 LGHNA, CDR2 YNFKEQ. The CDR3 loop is CASSRTSFSTDTQYF. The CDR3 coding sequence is TGTGCCAGCAGCCGAACTAGCTTTAGCACAGATACGCAGTATTTT.

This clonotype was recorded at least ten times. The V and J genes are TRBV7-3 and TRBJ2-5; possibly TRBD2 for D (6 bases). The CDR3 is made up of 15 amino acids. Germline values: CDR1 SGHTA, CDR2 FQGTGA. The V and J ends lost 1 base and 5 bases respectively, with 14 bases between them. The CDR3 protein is CASSLRAAGVETQYF. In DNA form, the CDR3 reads TGTGCCAGCAGCTTAAGGGCAGCGGGTGTCGAGACCCAGTACTTC.

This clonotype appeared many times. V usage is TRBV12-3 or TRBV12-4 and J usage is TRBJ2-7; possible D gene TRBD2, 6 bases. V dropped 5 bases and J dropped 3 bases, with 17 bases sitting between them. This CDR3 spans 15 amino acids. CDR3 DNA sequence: TGTGCCAGCAGTCCTGCGACTAGTTTGCGCTACGAGCAGTACTTC. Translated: CASSPATSLRYEQYF.

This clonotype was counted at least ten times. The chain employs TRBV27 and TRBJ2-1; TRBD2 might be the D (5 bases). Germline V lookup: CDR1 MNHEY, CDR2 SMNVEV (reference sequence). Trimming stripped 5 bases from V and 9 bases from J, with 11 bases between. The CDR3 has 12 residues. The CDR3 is CASSPLRGEQFF. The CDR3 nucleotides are TGTGCCAGCAGTCCGCTACGGGGTGAGCAGTTCTTC.

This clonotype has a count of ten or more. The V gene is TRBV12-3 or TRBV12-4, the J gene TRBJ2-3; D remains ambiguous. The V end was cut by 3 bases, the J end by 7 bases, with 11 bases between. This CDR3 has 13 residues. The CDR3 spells CASSFSVDNTQYF. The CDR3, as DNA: TGTGCCAGCAGTTTTTCGGTTGATAATACGCAGTATTTT.

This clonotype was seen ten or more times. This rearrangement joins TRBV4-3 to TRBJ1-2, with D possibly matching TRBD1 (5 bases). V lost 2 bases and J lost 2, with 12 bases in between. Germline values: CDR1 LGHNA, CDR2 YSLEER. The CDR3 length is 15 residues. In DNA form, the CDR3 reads TGCGCCAGCAGCCAACAGGGAGGGAACAACTATGGCTACACCTTC. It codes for CASSQQGGNNYGYTF.

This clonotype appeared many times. CDR3 sequence reads: CASSPDYLSRDTQYF. In DNA form, the CDR3 reads TGTGCCAGCAGCCCAGACTACCTATCGAGAGATACGCAGTATTTT. J is TRBJ2-3 and V is TRBV7-2; possible D gene TRBD2, 5 bases. This CDR3 has 15 amino acids. V shed 5 bases and J shed 5 bases, with 17 bases lying between them. Germline V gives CDR1 SGHTA, CDR2 FQGNSA. Supplemented by reference TRBV7-2 and TRBJ2-3, the full variable domain reads GAGVSQSPSNKVTEKGKDVELRCDPISGHTALYWYRQSLGQGLEFLIYFQGNSAPDKSGLPSDRFSAERTGGSVSTLTIQRTQQEDSAVYLCASSPDYLSRDTQYFGPGTRLTVL.

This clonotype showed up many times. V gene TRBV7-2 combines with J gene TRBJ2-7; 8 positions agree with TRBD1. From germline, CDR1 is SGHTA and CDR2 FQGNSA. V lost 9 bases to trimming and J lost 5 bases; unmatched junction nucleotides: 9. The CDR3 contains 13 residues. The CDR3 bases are TGTGCCAGTGGACAGGGAAGAAAGGACGAGCAGTACTTC. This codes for CASGQGRKDEQYF.

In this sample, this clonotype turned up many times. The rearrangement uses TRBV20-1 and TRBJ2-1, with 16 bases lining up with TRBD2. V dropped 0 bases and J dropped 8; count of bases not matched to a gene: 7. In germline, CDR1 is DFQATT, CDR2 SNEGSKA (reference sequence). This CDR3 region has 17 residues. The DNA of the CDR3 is TGCAGTGCTAGAGACCCCGGGACTAGCGGGGGGGCCCATGAGCAGTTCTTC. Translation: CSARDPGTSGGAHEQFF.

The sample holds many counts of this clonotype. CDR3 DNA: TGCAGTGCGGTACCATACAGGGCGTCTGGGGCCAACGTCCTGACTTTC. Its protein product is CSAVPYRASGANVLTF. The chain links TRBV20-1 to TRBJ2-6; tentative D call: TRBD1 (6 bases). The CDR3 consists of 16 residues. V shed 6 bases and J shed 1 base, with 16 bases lying between them. Looked up from germline, CDR1 is DFQATT and CDR2 is SNEGSKA (reference sequence).

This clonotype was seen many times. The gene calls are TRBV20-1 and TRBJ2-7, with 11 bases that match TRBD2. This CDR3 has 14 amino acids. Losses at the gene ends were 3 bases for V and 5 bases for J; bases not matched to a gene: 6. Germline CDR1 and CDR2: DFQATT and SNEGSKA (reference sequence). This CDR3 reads CSASNSGGAHEQYF. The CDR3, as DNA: TGCAGTGCTAGTAATAGCGGGGGGGCTCACGAGCAGTACTTC.

CDR3 sequence: CASSFGRGAAGELFF. In DNA, the CDR3 is TGTGCCAGCAGCTTTGGACGGGGGGCGGCCGGGGAGCTGTTTTTT. This sequence joins TRBV7-2 and TRBJ2-2, with D perhaps TRBD2 (7 bases). Trimming cost V 3 bases and J 6 bases, with 14 bases left between them. The germline V gene has CDR1 SGHTA and CDR2 FQGNSA. The CDR3 spans 15 residues. Full variable domain (outside the CDR3, taken from reference TRBV7-2 and TRBJ2-2): GAGVSQSPSNKVTEKGKDVELRCDPISGHTALYWYRQSLGQGLEFLIYFQGNSAPDKSGLPSDRFSAERTGGSVSTLTIQRTQQEDSAVYLCASSFGRGAAGELFFGEGSRLTVL.

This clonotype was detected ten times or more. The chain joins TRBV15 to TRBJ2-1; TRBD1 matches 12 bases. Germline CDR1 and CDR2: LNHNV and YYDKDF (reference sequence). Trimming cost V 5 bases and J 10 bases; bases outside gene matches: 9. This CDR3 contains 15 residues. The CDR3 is CATSRSGTGGREQFF. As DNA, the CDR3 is TGTGCCACCAGCCGATCCGGGACAGGGGGCCGGGAGCAGTTCTTC.